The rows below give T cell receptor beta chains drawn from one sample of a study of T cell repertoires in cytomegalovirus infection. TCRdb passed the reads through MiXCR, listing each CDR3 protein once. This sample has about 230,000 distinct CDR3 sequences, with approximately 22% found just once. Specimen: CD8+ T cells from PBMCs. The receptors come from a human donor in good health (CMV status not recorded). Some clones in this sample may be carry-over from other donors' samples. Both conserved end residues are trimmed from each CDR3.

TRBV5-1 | ASSYGTASNEKLF
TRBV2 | ASSEASGGGGEQF
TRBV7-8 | ASSLAWVGQLSYNSPLH
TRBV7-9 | ASSSNRGPVDTEAF
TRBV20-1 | SALAGAYEQY
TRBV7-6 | ASSKDYGETQY
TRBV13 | ASSHGQNSPLH
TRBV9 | ASSVAGGDIQY
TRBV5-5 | ASSSRDRGVFNEQF
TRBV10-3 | AISESGWVEQY
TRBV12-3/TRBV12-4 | ASSQSGVEQY
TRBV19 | ASSQLAVNSYNEQF
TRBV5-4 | ASSGESYEQY
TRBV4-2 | ASSPRGEGKDEKLF
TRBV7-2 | ASSLGPIGYEQY
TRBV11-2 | ASSFGLGATYEQY
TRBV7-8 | ASSLYHREEVSNQPQH
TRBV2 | ASRVIPGQRNNEQF
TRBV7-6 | ASSSGGGLGYT
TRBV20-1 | SARALGDPAYEQY
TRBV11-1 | ASSLDLGEQY
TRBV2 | ASSDVLSPGELF
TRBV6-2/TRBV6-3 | ASDPGLASYEQY
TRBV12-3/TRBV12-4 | ASSLRRAETQY
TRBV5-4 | ASSTPGPDSPLH
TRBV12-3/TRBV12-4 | ASSLNRGIYNEQF
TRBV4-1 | ASSQGTLTDTQY
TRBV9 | ASSKGSGAGRLNEQY
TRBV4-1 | ASSQVWASGANVLT
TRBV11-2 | ASSPTSGGAPH
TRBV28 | ASSAPTRNGANVLT
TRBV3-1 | ASSPLGRRGYLGVSGNTIY
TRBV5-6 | ASSLDGRGSANVLT
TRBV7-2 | ASSPRTLGEVDDEQF
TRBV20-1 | SAIGTQNQPQH
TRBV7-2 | ASSFDPGGGIAKLF
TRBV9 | ASSVTSGVGNEQF
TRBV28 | ASRDYDEQY
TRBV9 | ASSEYVASGTQY
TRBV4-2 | ASSQETGGYEQY
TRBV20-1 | SAREEGGYT
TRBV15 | ATHPAGGFTGELF
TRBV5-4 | ASSLSPPKETQY
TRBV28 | ASSPPGGTYNEQF
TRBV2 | ASGEGQGFLAEAF
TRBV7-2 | ASIPLFLYEQY
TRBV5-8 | ASRPTSGDYNEQF
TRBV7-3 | ASSLTATVSSYNEQF
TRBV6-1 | ASGQVGGYGYT
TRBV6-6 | ASSSHREWTEAF
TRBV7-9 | ASRSGGITEAF
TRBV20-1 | SAFGVAENNEQF
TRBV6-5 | ASSSITGSYT
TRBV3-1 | ASSPQAGVNYGYT
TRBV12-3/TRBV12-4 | ASSLYPVGGGDNEQF
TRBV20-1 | SAPAPGQGAYSNQPQH